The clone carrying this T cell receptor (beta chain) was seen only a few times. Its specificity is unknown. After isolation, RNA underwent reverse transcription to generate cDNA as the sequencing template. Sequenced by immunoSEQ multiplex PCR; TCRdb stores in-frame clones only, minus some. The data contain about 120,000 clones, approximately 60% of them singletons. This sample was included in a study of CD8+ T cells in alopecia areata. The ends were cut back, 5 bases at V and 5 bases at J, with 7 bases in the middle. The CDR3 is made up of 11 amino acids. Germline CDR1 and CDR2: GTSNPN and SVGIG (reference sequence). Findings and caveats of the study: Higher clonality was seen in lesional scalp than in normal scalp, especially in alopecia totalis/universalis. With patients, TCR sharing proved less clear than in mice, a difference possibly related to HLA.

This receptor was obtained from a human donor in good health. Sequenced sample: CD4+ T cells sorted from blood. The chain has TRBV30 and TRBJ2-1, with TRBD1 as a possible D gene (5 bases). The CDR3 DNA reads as TGTGCCTGGGGCAGGGACAATGAGCAGTTCTTC. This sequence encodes CAWGRDNEQFF.